A selection of T cell receptor beta chains follows, all from one sample in a study of cytomegalovirus exposure and HLA in healthy donors. Clones were sequenced by immunoSEQ multiplex PCR, and TCRdb holds only the in-frame ones, with some missing. The data contain some 57,000 clones, roughly 60% of them singletons. Input material: PBMCs. The receptor set was obtained from a human donor in good health. Each CDR3 is given with its conserved first and last residue. D genes are given only for firm matches. Clone size is not always given. Where it is, it says once, few, many or a class for expanded clones.

j_call | v_call | clone_size | d_call | cdr3_nt | cdr3_aa
TRBJ2-3 | TRBV7-2 | . | TRBD2 | TGTGCCAGCAGCCCGAGCGGGGGGTGGGCAGATACGCAGTATTTT | CASSPSGGWADTQYF
TRBJ2-3 | TRBV7-3 | . | . | TGTGCCAGCAGCCCGAAGGTCGGACTAACTAGATCCACAGATACGCAGTATTTT | CASSPKVGLTRSTDTQYF
TRBJ2-1 | TRBV29-1 | few | TRBD1 | TGCAGCGTGCATAGACAGGGCGAGCAGTTCTTC | CSVHRQGEQFF
TRBJ2-1 | TRBV7-9 | few | TRBD2 | TGTGCCAGCAGCTTGGTAGCGGGGACCTCCTACAATGAGCAGTTCTTC | CASSLVAGTSYNEQFF
TRBJ2-4 | TRBV29-1 | . | TRBD2 | TGCAGCGTTGGGGGGGAGGGGGCCAAAAACATTCAGTACTTC | CSVGGEGAKNIQYF
TRBJ2-3 | TRBV19 | . | . | TGTGCCAGTAGTATAGGTCTAGCCGATACGCAGTATTTT | CASSIGLADTQYF
TRBJ2-7 | TRBV7-9 | few | . | TGTGCCAGCAGCTTAGCCGTCTCCTACGAGCAGTACTTC | CASSLAVSYEQYF
TRBJ1-5 | TRBV2 | once | . | TGTGCCAGCAGTGAAGCTGGCCCGTCCAATCAGCCCCAGCATTTT | CASSEAGPSNQPQHF
TRBJ2-3 | TRBV5-4 | . | TRBD1 | TGTGCCAGCAGCTTGAGGGACAGGGGGCGAGATACGCAGTATTTT | CASSLRDRGRDTQYF
TRBJ2-7 | TRBV13 | . | . | TGTGCCAGCAGCGCCTCGCTCTATGACAGGTCCTACGAGCAGTACTTC | CASSASLYDRSYEQYF
TRBJ1-2 | TRBV7-2 | . | . | TGTGCCAGCAGCTGGGGGGGTAGCCATGGCTACACCTTC | CASSWGGSHGYTF
TRBJ2-2 | TRBV5-4 | few | TRBD1 | TGTGCCAGCAGCCACAGGGGCGGAACCGGGGAGCTGTTTTTT | CASSHRGGTGELFF
TRBJ1-4 | TRBV7-9 | few | . | TGTTCCAGCAGCTCAATCCGGGACACCACAGTCTCAACTAATGAAAAACTGTTTTTT | CSSSSIRDTTVSTNEKLFF
TRBJ1-2 | TRBV5-6 | few | TRBD1 | TGTGCCAGCAGCGCCGCGGGACAGCTCTATGGCTACACCTTC | CASSAAGQLYGYTF
TRBJ1-6 | TRBV29-1 | few | TRBD1 | TGCAGCCCCCCAGGGGGCCGGGATTCACCCCTCCACTTT | CSPPGGRDSPLHF
TRBJ2-5 | TRBV19 | . | TRBD1 | TGCGCCCAGGGGGCCCTGCTGGCCCGCCCAAATTCCATAGAGGAGACCCAGTACTTC | CAQGALLARPNSIEETQYF
TRBJ2-5 | TRBV6-1 | . | . | TGTGCCAGCACCACAGACAATTGGGGGGAGCAGTACTTC | CASTTDNWGEQYF
TRBJ1-2 | TRBV5-6 | . | TRBD1 | TGTGCCAGCACCATACAGGGGTACTATGGCTACACCTTC | CASTIQGYYGYTF
TRBJ1-2 | TRBV7-9 | . | . | TGTGCCAGCAGCTCGCAGGGGAAGTATGGCTACACCTTC | CASSSQGKYGYTF
TRBJ2-7 | TRBV10-2 | few | TRBD2 | TGCGCCAGCAGTGACCCTAGCGGGAAAGACTACGAGCAGTACTTC | CASSDPSGKDYEQYF
TRBJ2-7 | TRBV5-4 | few | . | TGTGCCAGCAGCTTGAGGCAGGTTCCCTACGAGCAGTACTTC | CASSLRQVPYEQYF
TRBJ1-4 | TRBV4-1 | . | . | TGCGCCAGCAGCCAAGATCGGGAAACAAAACTGTTTTTT | CASSQDRETKLFF
TRBJ1-2 | TRBV6-5 | . | TRBD1 | TGTGCCAGCAGTCGGGACAGGGGTTTTAACTATGGCTACACCTTC | CASSRDRGFNYGYTF
TRBJ1-5 | TRBV2 | . | TRBD1 | TGTGCCAGCAGTGGGGACAGTGATCAGCCCCAGCATTTT | CASSGDSDQPQHF
TRBJ2-3 | TRBV11-2 | . | TRBD2 | TGTGCCAGCAGCGCGGGGGGCCCAGATACGCAGTATTTT | CASSAGGPDTQYF
TRBJ2-5 | TRBV7-9 | . | TRBD1 | TGTGCCAGCAGCACCGAGGGGTTCAGGGGGCCCCAAGAGACCCAGTACTTC | CASSTEGFRGPQETQYF
TRBJ2-3 | TRBV18 | . | TRBD2 | TGTGCCAGCTCACCACGAGGCGGGGGATCAGATACGCAGTATTTT | CASSPRGGGSDTQYF
TRBJ2-5 | TRBV19 | . | . | TGTGCCAGTAGCCCGGGGGTGGTTCGGGCCCAGTACTTC | CASSPGVVRAQYF
TRBJ2-6 | TRBV14 | . | . | TGTGCCAGCAGCAGGCGGCAGGGCTCTGGGGCCAACGTCCTGACTTTC | CASSRRQGSGANVLTF
TRBJ2-1 | TRBV27 | . | TRBD2 | TGTGCCAGCAGTCCCCTCGGGCGGGGGGGTGGCAATGAGCAGTTCTTC | CASSPLGRGGGNEQFF
TRBJ1-6 | TRBV6-5 | few | TRBD1 | TGTGCCAGCAGTTCGGGACAGGGGACTTCACCCCTCCACTTT | CASSSGQGTSPLHF
TRBJ2-1 | TRBV5-1 | few | TRBD2 | TGCGCCAGCAGCGAGACTACCGGGACTACATACAATGAGCAGTTCTTC | CASSETTGTTYNEQFF
TRBJ2-3 | TRBV27 | few | TRBD1 | TGTGCCAGCAGTTTATCCGTGACAGGGGGCACAGATACGCAGTATTTT | CASSLSVTGGTDTQYF
TRBJ2-5 | TRBV7-2 | few | . | TGTGCCAGCAGCTTAAACGGGGGACGAGAGACCCAGTACTTC | CASSLNGGRETQYF
TRBJ1-2 | TRBV30 | few | TRBD1 | TGTGCCTGGAGTGACAGGGGGCTGGGGGTCTATGGCTACACCTTC | CAWSDRGLGVYGYTF
TRBJ2-3 | TRBV18 | few | TRBD2 | TGTGCCAGCTCACCACAGACTAGCGGTACAGATACGCAGTATTTT | CASSPQTSGTDTQYF